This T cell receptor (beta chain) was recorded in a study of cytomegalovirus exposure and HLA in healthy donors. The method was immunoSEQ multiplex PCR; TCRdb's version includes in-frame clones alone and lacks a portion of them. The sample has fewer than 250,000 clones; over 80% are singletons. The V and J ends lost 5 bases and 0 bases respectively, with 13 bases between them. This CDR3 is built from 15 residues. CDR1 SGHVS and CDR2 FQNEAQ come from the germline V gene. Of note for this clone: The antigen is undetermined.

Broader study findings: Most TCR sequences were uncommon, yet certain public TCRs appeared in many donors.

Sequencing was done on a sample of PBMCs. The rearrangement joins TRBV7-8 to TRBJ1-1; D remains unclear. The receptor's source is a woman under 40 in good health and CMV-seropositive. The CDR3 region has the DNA TGTGCCAGCAGCACTAGTCCGGGGATGAACACTGAAGCTTTCTTT. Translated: CASSTSPGMNTEAFF.